These 16 T cell receptor beta chains share one sample of origin, sequenced in a study of blood T cell repertoires in COVID-19. Here immunoSEQ multiplex PCR was the method, and the copy in TCRdb shows in-frame clones only, minus some. Of about 120,000 clones listed, about 83% were seen once; the top ten hold 6.2%. Specimen: peripheral blood. The receptors shown here come from a man in his 70s with acute or convalescent COVID-19.

This chain uses TRBV11-2 with TRBJ1-5; perhaps TRBD1 as D (5 bases). CDR3 length equals 12 residues. V was pared by 0 bases and J by 9 bases, with 6 bases between. Germline-derived CDR1 and CDR2 are SGHAT and FQNNGV. The CDR3 loop reads CASSLDRGPQHF. CDR3 DNA sequence: TGTGCCAGCAGCTTAGATAGGGGGCCCCAGCATTTT.

The V call is TRBV29-1, the J call TRBJ1-4, with D hard to call. Germline V gene lookup returns CDR1 SQVTM and CDR2 ANQGSEA. Trimming took 6 bases from V and 0 from J, leaving 11 bases between them. This CDR3 spans 14 amino acids. This chain's CDR3 is CSVATGATNEKLFF. DNA of the CDR3: TGCAGCGTAGCGACGGGTGCAACTAATGAAAAACTGTTTTTT.

The rearrangement joins TRBV7-2 to TRBJ2-3; the match to TRBD2 covers 7 bases. Trimming cost V 4 bases and J 1 base; bases outside gene matches: 11. Looked up from germline, CDR1 is SGHTA and CDR2 is FQGNSA. CDR3 size: 17 residues. CDR3 in DNA: TGTGCCAGCAGCTCCTATGGGAGACGGGGGGGCACAGATACGCAGTATTTT. It is translated as CASSSYGRRGGTDTQYF.

The rearrangement uses TRBV5-4 and TRBJ2-3; tentatively, D is TRBD2 (7 bases). CDR3 size: 15 residues. V dropped 1 base and J dropped 6 bases, with 15 bases sitting between them. In germline, CDR1 is SGHNT, CDR2 YYREEE (reference sequence). The CDR3 DNA reads TGTGCCAGCAGCTTGTCGACGAAGGGGGGGGATACGCAGTATTTT. It translates to CASSLSTKGGDTQYF.

The V and J genes are TRBV7-7 and TRBJ2-3; 9 bases agree with TRBD2. The CDR3 length is 15 residues. J gave up 3 bases and V 2 bases, and 3 bases lay outside the gene matches. Per the germline V gene, CDR1 is SSHAT and CDR2 is FNYEAQ (reference sequence). CDR3 sequence (DNA): TGTGCCAGCAGCTTACGGCGGGGGGGTACAGATACGCAGTATTTT. Translation gives CASSLRRGGTDTQYF.

V usage is TRBV7-2 and J usage is TRBJ1-2; D gene unclear. The CDR3 length is 14 residues. Trimming pared 4 bases from V and 8 bases from J, leaving 17 bases between. The germline V gene has CDR1 SGHTA and CDR2 FQGNSA. The CDR3 DNA reads TGTGCCAGCAGCTCTCGACGGGCAGGAGGGGGCTACACCTTC. Translating gives CASSSRRAGGGYTF.

This chain connects TRBV7-2 to TRBJ2-7, with TRBD1 identical over 9 bases. J was trimmed by 3 bases and V by 1 base; bases with no gene match: 4. The germline gives CDR1 SGHTA, CDR2 FQGNSA. The CDR3 is 15 residues long. The CDR3 DNA reads as TGTGCCAGCAGCTTAGACGGACAGGGGCGCTACGAGCAGTACTTC. Translated: CASSLDGQGRYEQYF.

The chain is built from TRBV7-3 and TRBJ2-2; 13 bases fit TRBD2. There are 16 residues in the CDR3. V lost 5 bases and J lost 5; bases outside the gene matches: 5. The V gene's germline CDR1 is SGHTA and CDR2 FQGTGA. Here the CDR3 DNA reads TGTGCCAGCAGCAGTCCGGGACTAGCGGGAACCGGGGAGCTGTTTTTT. Amino acid sequence: CASSSPGLAGTGELFF.

This clone was recorded once. CDR3 loop: CASSDQDSGTEAFF. DNA for the CDR3: TGTGCCAGCAGCGATCAGGACAGCGGCACTGAAGCTTTCTTT. V and J are TRBV9 and TRBJ1-1; D is possibly TRBD1 (6 bases). The CDR3 sequence is 14 residues long. Trimming removed 3 bases from V and 4 bases from J, with 13 bases in between. Per germline, CDR1 SGDLS and CDR2 YYNGEE. Complete variable domain (other parts from reference TRBV9 and TRBJ1-1): DSGVTQTPKHLITATGQRVTLRCSPRSGDLSVYWYQQSLDQGLQFLIQYYNGEERAKGNILERFSAQQFPDLHSELNLSSLELGDSALYFCASSDQDSGTEAFFGQGTRLTVV.

V gene TRBV6-5 combines with J gene TRBJ1-6, with 7 bases aligning to TRBD1. The CDR3 runs 14 residues. CDR1 is MNHEY, CDR2 SVGAGI, per germline. The V and J ends lost 4 bases and 4 bases, in that order; junction bases with no gene match: 1. This CDR3 is CASSLQGYNSPLHF. CDR3 nucleotides: TGTGCCAGCAGTTTACAGGGGTATAATTCACCCCTCCACTTT.

The chain recombines TRBV19 with TRBJ2-7; D may be TRBD1 (6 bases). Germline CDR1 reads LNHDA; CDR2 reads SQIVND (reference sequence). This CDR3 is 13 amino acids long. V shed 1 base and J shed 4 bases, with 8 bases lying between them. The CDR3 region is CASSIAGDYEQYF. The CDR3 nucleotides are TGTGCCAGTAGTATAGCAGGGGATTACGAGCAGTACTTC.

CDR3 in amino acids: CASSLNQVGGRGTGELFF. Written as DNA, the CDR3 is TGCGCCAGCAGCTTGAACCAAGTCGGCGGGAGGGGCACCGGGGAGCTGTTTTTT. The chain carries TRBV5-1 and TRBJ2-2, with 9 positions matching TRBD2. Looked up from germline, CDR1 is SGHRS and CDR2 is YFSETQ. The junction had 11 bases not matched to a gene; V was cut back by 1 base and J by 4 bases. This CDR3 is 18 amino acids long.

The rearrangement links TRBV11-1 to TRBJ2-1; D call uncertain. CDR3 length: 14 amino acids. V was clipped by 2 bases and J by 1 base, with 6 bases between them. Germline V CDR1 and CDR2: SGHAT, FQDESV (reference sequence). The CDR3 nucleotides read TGTGCCAGCAGCTTAAGCTTGTCCTACAATGAGCAGTTCTTC. Translated, it gives CASSLSLSYNEQFF.

The chain couples TRBV4-2 to TRBJ2-2, with 9 nucleotides matching TRBD2. CDR3 size: 16 residues. After removal of 0 bases from V and 7 bases from J, the junction contained 6 bases not matched to a gene. Germline V gene data show CDR1 as LGHNA and CDR2 as YNFKEQ. In DNA, the CDR3 is TGTGCCAGCAGCCAAGAAGGCGGGAGGGCCGTCGGGGAGCTGTTTTTT. As protein: CASSQEGGRAVGELFF.

The chain joins TRBV5-5 to TRBJ1-3, with D tentatively TRBD1 (6 bases). Trimming shortened V by 0 bases and J by 0 bases, and 13 bases separated the two germline ends. The CDR3 sequence is 17 residues long. Germline CDR1 reads SGHKS; CDR2 reads YYEKEE (reference sequence). The DNA for the CDR3 is TGTGCCAGCAGCTTGGGTCCACAGGGAACCTCTGGAAACACCATATATTTT. Amino acids: CASSLGPQGTSGNTIYF.

There are a few counts of this clone. The V and J genes are TRBV5-1 and TRBJ2-7, with D possibly TRBD2 on 6 matching bases. From germline, CDR1 is SGHRS and CDR2 YFSETQ. CDR3 length: 16 residues. The V and J ends lost 3 bases and 0 bases respectively, with 16 bases between them. The CDR3 DNA is TGCGCCAGCAGCTGGGGATTAGCGGTGAGCTCCTACGAGCAGTACTTC. Encoded protein: CASSWGLAVSSYEQYF.